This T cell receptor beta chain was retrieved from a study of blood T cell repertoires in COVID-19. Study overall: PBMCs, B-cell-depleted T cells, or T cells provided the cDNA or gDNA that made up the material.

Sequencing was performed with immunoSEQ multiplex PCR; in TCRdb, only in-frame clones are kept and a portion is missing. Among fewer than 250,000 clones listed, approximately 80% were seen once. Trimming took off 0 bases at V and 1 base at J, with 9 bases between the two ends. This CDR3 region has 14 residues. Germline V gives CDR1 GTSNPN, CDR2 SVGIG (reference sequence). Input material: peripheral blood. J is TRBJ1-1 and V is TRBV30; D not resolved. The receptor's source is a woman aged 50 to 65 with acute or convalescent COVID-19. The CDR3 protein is CAWSVTTSNTEAFF. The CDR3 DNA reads TGTGCCTGGAGTGTGACGACATCGAACACTGAAGCTTTCTTT.